Given below is one T cell receptor beta chain in context. No antigen is known for it. The sample comes from a study of CD4 T cells in relation to SARS-CoV-2 and coronaviruses. Study background: The restricting HLA molecule for shared crossreactive spike epitopes was mapped.

Measured with immunoSEQ multiplex PCR; TCRdb has only the in-frame clones, and not every one. The data contain around 41,000 clones, about 80% of them singletons. The study, taken as a whole, reports: Each donor contributed either pre-pandemic or post-infection samples, not both.

Germline CDR1 and CDR2: SNHLY and FYNNEI. V was clipped by 6 bases and J by 6 bases; unmatched bases: 8. The CDR3 is 14 amino acids. The sequence was obtained from an adult with COVID-19. V gene TRBV2 combines with J gene TRBJ2-7; 10 bases are shared with TRBD2. The sequencing input was naive CD4+ T cells from PBMCs, cultured in vitro. The subset denotes: naive CD4+ T cells isolated by negative enrichment. The CDR3 coding sequence is TGTGCCAGCAGAGCCCCTAGCGGGAGCGTCGAGCAGTACTTC. Amino acids: CASRAPSGSVEQYF.